The next 3 T cell receptor beta chains were all read from a single sample in a study of blood T cell repertoires in COVID-19. Assay used: immunoSEQ multiplex PCR; TCRdb lists only in-frame clones, some missing. This repertoire shows tens of thousands of clones, around 90% found once; its top ten account for roughly 3.5%. The material sequenced was peripheral blood. All receptors derive from a man in his fifties with active COVID-19.

This sequence joins TRBV3-1 (or the pseudogene TRBV3-2) and TRBJ2-2, with 13 bases lining up with TRBD2. Germline V gene sequence: CDR1 LGHDT, CDR2 YNNKEL (reference sequence). The CDR3 has 14 residues. V lost 2 bases and J lost 13; bases outside the gene matches: 4. The CDR3 reads CASSQRTSGGVLFF. The DNA of the CDR3 is TGTGCCAGCAGCCAACGGACTAGCGGGGGTGTGCTGTTTTTT.

This clone was seen more than once but under ten times. The chain carries TRBV19 and TRBJ1-6; D is possibly TRBD1 (6 bases). Trimming removed 7 bases at V and 10 bases at J, with 20 bases between. CDR3 length: 15 residues. Looked up from germline, CDR1 is LNHDA and CDR2 is SQIVND (reference sequence). The CDR3 DNA is TGTGCCAGTACCCCCAATTGGGGGGGCGGGTCACCCCTCCACTTT. Its translation is CASTPNWGGGSPLHF.

The CDR3 spells CASSPRPGTVTYEQYF. Written as DNA, the CDR3 is TGTGCCAGCAGCCCACGCCCGGGGACTGTTACCTACGAGCAGTACTTC. The V and J genes are TRBV7-8 and TRBJ2-7, with D maybe TRBD2 (6 bases). This CDR3 spans 16 amino acids. Germline V CDR1 and CDR2: SGHVS, FQNEAQ. The V end was cut by 5 bases, the J end by 2 bases, with 19 bases between. The full variable domain, in which reference TRBV7-8 and TRBJ2-7 provide the parts outside the CDR3, is GAGVSQSPRYKVAKRGQDVALRCDPISGHVSLFWYQQALGQGPEFLTYFQNEAQLDKSGLPSDRFFAERPEGSVSTLKIQRTQQEDSAVYLCASSPRPGTVTYEQYFGPGTRLTVT.